This TCR beta chain was sequenced for a study of cytomegalovirus exposure and HLA in healthy donors (dated by TCRdb to the late 2010s). Study-wide context: In an earlier analysis of fewer than 750 of the donors, about 260 Gb of sequence data and 100 million or so unique TCR beta sequences from about 190 million T cells were reported. A later genetic analysis used genome-wide SNP genotypes for about 65% of the roughly 700 donors, treating that subset as a discovery cohort. Rather than drawing on any new phenotypic data, the later analysis identified candidate immune exposures from TCR beta sequences and the way those sequences occurred across donors. Among the roughly 400 genotyped donors, around 81% belonged to the genetic ancestry cluster associated with self-reported Caucasian donors. About 300 gigabases of sequencing data and 70 million to 95 million unique TCR sequences made up an early release that covered around 640 HLA-typed donors. A later analysis re-examined previously published TCR beta repertoires from roughly 720 donors and added high-resolution HLA genotyping to investigate patterns of TCR occurrence. Across approximately 400 genotyped donors of the cohort, an average of 235,054 unique TCR beta nucleotide sequences per donor were sequenced, and approximately 17% of those sequences were non-productive. Donor age, sex, ethnicity and CMV serostatus were compiled alongside the repertoire data. Several DR-DQ haplotypes were handled as single units for association and clustering because linkage in the cohort was strong. Every discovery cohort repertoire had been produced on one sequencing platform. Along with the approximately 700-subject first cohort, a separate validation cohort of around 120 different subjects was used. To predict cytomegalovirus infection status, the study brought together high-throughput TCR immunosequencing, statistical association of individual TCRs with disease status, and machine learning. Class I and class II HLA loci were covered by the typing at four-digit resolution. Using immunosequencing, the study profiled T cell repertoires from 500 to 800 subjects and related those repertoires to cytomegalovirus serostatus. An earlier analysis of 450 to 750 of the donors used high-throughput TCR beta sequencing to judge whether each TCR beta V gene segment behaved as functional or pseudogenic. The number of donors typed differed by locus, with 629-630 for A, B, C, DRB1 and DQB1, roughly 520 for DQA1, approximately 570 for DPA1, and roughly 450 for DPB1. The study aimed to test whether cataloging public T cell receptors could reveal signatures of past pathogen exposure. What the research found in general, with its limitations: Assigning TCR associations to individual alleles was difficult when HLA alleles, especially DR and DQ, strongly co-occurred. Cytomegalovirus status was reported to be diagnosed by the classifier with high specificity and sensitivity in both the original and validation cohorts. In vitro tests confirmed that a few of the cytomegalovirus-associated TCR beta chains recognize cytomegalovirus antigens. An association between a missense DCLRE1C variant and V-gene and J-gene trimming of TCR beta chains was found in a later genetic analysis and replicated in an independent cohort. At a false discovery rate of 0.05, a later analysis linked fewer than 20,000 TCR beta sequences to specific HLA alleles. In a later genetic analysis, fewer N-insertions in productive TCRs were reported among donors in an Asian-associated ancestry cluster than the roughly 700-donor mean. A cluster of highly shared sequence variants was judged likely to be a technical artifact of the sequencing pipeline. Across donors, most TCR sequences were observed very rarely, whereas some public TCRs were present in many individuals. According to the authors, the approach could potentially be generalized to other disease states and immunological phenotypes. Because HLA typing was unavailable for some donors at each locus, only the typed subset was used in association tests. In a later analysis, TCR association rates were found to vary across HLA loci, with the most associated TCRs seen for DRB1 alleles and the fewest for HLA-C alleles. The study gave a list of about 150 TCR beta chains associated with cytomegalovirus. A later analysis found that most CMV-associated TCR beta chains appeared HLA-restricted, with HLA associations seemingly driven largely by CMV exposure. This cohort had only TCR beta chains sequenced, and the lack of alpha or paired-chain data limited which features could be detected. Compared with equally common non-associated chains, HLA-associated TCR beta chains in a later analysis were more clonally expanded and had lower generation probabilities. The presence/absence analyses assumed that sequencing depth was roughly uniform across donors, and that assumption may not be true. A further reported finding was that TCR beta sequences accurately predicted the HLA-A and HLA-B alleles for most subjects in the first cohort. The 87-base-pair reads could not distinguish some IMGT-functional V segments, including TRBV6-2 and TRBV6-3, so those segments were excluded. Because counts were too low, roughly 18 rarely observed V segments, including chromosome 9 orphons, were left out of the earlier analysis of roughly 600 of the donors. In an earlier analysis of 500 to 650 of the donors, most TCR beta V segments appeared in productive rearrangements about 87% or about 30% of the time, broadly matching IMGT annotations. Correlated functional status among segregating V segments might be attributable to linkage disequilibrium, but an unknown experimental factor could not be ruled out. According to a later analysis, parvovirus B19, influenza, CMV and Epstein-Barr virus appeared linked to several top co-occurrence clusters. For the cohort, immune exposure information was limited to CMV serostatus.

A word on this clone: No antigen is known for it. The sample holds no much larger clone one base away, and base qualities are not on file.

Library preparation was by the immunoSEQ multiplex PCR assay. A mixture of 60 forward primers for TCR Vbeta segments and 13 reverse primers for TCR Jbeta segments was used in the multiplex PCR. Amplification of the CDR3 region of rearranged TCR beta genes was performed with a multiplex PCR assay on genomic DNA. The Illumina HiSeq System was used to sequence the amplified TCR beta libraries as 87-base-pair reads. The authors' analysis ran thus. Across the 600 to 700 repertoires, a later analysis counted some 81 million unique TCR beta chains, around 11 million of which were shared by at least two donors. To remove PCR and sequencing errors, raw reads were error-corrected and collapsed into unique sequences using a nearest-neighbor algorithm that merged closely related sequences. CDR3 sequences were aligned to IMGT reference sequences to assign V, D and J gene segments. For a sequence to be retained, a match of at least six nucleotides was required to both a V gene segment and a J gene segment. Rearrangements were called productive when the CDR3 lacked stop codons and stayed in frame with V and J; all others were non-productive. Following IMGT convention, CDR3 was defined as the stretch from the second conserved V-encoded cysteine up to the conserved J-encoded phenylalanine. In an earlier analysis of around 640 of the donors, sequences lacking an unambiguous match to a single V gene segment were excluded. An earlier analysis of 550 to 650 of the donors classified V segments as functional when productive rearrangements were above 56.7% and as segregating when the standard deviation between donors was above 5%. A statistical classification framework was built to diagnose cytomegalovirus status from the catalog of TCR beta chain sequences. In a later analysis, TCR nucleotide sequences were compared against IMGT/GENE-DB human TR gene sequences so that V and J genes could be assigned. The TCRdist pipeline was used in a later analysis to assign CDR3 sequences and most-parsimonious VDJ recombination scenarios. A later analysis defined each TCR beta chain by its CDR3 amino acid sequence plus V-gene family, and excluded reads lacking a unique V-gene family. To address suspected cross-contamination and a sequencing artifact, a later analysis removed roughly 580 highly shared, low-generation-probability nucleotide sequences. For each public chain, a later analysis derived a clonal expansion index from normalized ranks of inferred template counts within each repertoire. In a later analysis, generation probabilities were computed with a VDJ recombination model fitted to out-of-frame rearrangements, and the resulting probabilities were checked against IGoR. Hypergeometric tests were used in a later analysis to score TCR-TCR, TCR-HLA and TCR-CMV co-occurrence, with a repertoire-size bias correction applied to the TCR pairs. A later analysis estimated false discovery rates by permuting HLA or CMV assignments 20 times. In a later analysis, co-occurring TCRs were grouped with DBSCAN, and TCRdist sequence similarity was added when clustering was performed within HLA-allele-positive subsets. Repertoires with fewer than 30,000 or more than 120,000 public chains, plus five repertoires with anomalous nucleotide sharing, were excluded from co-occurrence clustering. TCRdb carries this immuneACCESS record with in-frame sequences only. Its versions omit some clonotypes, under half of them owing to an unresolved V gene in the studies checked, with the rest unexplained. Clone size and V and J calls were adopted from that table, with D and trimming inferred from the DNA. The sample table shows under 70,000 clones, and roughly 73% are seen once. Clones ranked in the top ten supply about 5% of the sample.

In total, about 650 healthy bone marrow donors made up the cohort. At the time of sampling, every cohort member was nominally healthy, though immune exposures that went unrecorded were likely present. The donor was CMV seropositive and belonged to the group of more than 250 seropositive cohort members. A peripheral blood sample was provided by each donor, and peripheral blood mononuclear cells were used for TCR beta sequencing. Genomic DNA extraction from the blood cell samples was performed with the Qiagen DNeasy Blood Extraction Kit. CDR1 and CDR2 are drawn from the germline V gene: SNHLY, FYNNEI. The CDR3 covers 13 residues, taking in both the cysteine and the phenylalanine. The read is trimmed to its CDR3 DNA, 39 bases read in frame from base 1. Deletion took 4 bases off V and 5 bases off J, with a span of 12 bases between the germline ends.

Input material: PBMCs. Recombination linked TRBV2 to TRBJ2-7; a tentative D call is TRBD1 (7 bases match). The receptor was derived from a male donor in good health and CMV-seropositive. The DNA is TGTGCCAGCAGTGTGTCAGGGGGGAACGAGCAGTACTTC. This is translated as CASSVSGGNEQYF.